This T cell receptor (beta chain) was captured by sequencing in a study of OX40 agonist ivuxolimab in advanced cancers. General notes on the study: The costimulatory receptor OX40 (CD134) was targeted by ivuxolimab, a fully human IgG2 agonistic monoclonal antibody. Intravenous ivuxolimab was administered to patients every 2 weeks at six dose levels: 0.01, 0.1, 0.3, 1.5, 3 and 10 mg/kg. Partial responses were achieved by three dose-escalation patients, of whom one had hepatocellular carcinoma and two had cutaneous melanoma. Prior anti-PD-1, anti-PD-L1 or anti-CTLA-4 therapy was permitted, and less than 45% of dose-escalation patients had received checkpoint inhibitors. The purpose of peripheral TCRbeta sequencing was to test whether ivuxolimab changed TCR sequence diversity and led to clonal T-cell expansion. The dose-escalation cohort was roughly 87% male with a mean age of about 65 years, ranging from roughly 20 to 80. Among the 52 dose-escalation patients, around 19 had hepatocellular carcinoma, approximately 15 melanoma, 9 renal cell carcinoma and 9 head and neck cancer. The paper describes the monotherapy dose-escalation part (N of about 47 patients) of the phase I trial of ivuxolimab. Study-level results and caveats: Partial responders in the 0.1-3.0 mg/kg groups had among the lowest normalized peripheral clonal expansion, especially among CD8+ T cells. The antigen specificity of the peripheral T cells that underwent clonal expansion was not determined. Low levels of normalized T-cell clonal expansion were also seen in some patients who did not respond. Clonal expansion of both CD4+ and CD8+ blood T cells was observed from baseline to week 6 at doses 0.1 to 3.0 mg/kg. After ivuxolimab, CD8+ T cells had more expanded clones than CD4+ T cells on average.

This clone was detected once. This receptor's antigen is unknown. The sample holds no much larger clone one base away, and base qualities are not on file. The trial excluded patients who had a history of autoimmune disease or were on systemic immunosuppression. In every dose cohort, peripheral blood was drawn for TCR sequencing at baseline, cycle 4 day 1, and cycle 7 day 1. The samples were drawn from a first-in-human, open-label, multicenter phase I dose-escalation trial of ivuxolimab. Adults with locally advanced or metastatic head and neck squamous cell, hepatocellular, melanoma or renal cell carcinoma were enrolled in the trial. Before TCR sequencing, CD4+ T cells and CD8+ T cells from peripheral blood were sorted into separate populations. Genomic DNA was isolated from the sorted cells so that the TCRbeta CDR3 region could be sequenced. The immunoSEQ Assay was used to sequence the TCRbeta CDR3 regions. TCRdb re-hosts the immuneACCESS table, in-frame sequences only. Its copies lack some clones; in the studies checked, an unresolved V gene accounts for under half of them, and the cause for the rest is not known. The table for this sample lists roughly 30,000 clones; around 90% of them were counted only once. About a tenth of the sample rests with the top ten.

CDR1 SGHVT and CDR2 SQSDAQ are derived from the germline V gene. Trimming at the junction amounts to 1 base on V and 3 bases on J, and the germline ends lie 25 bases apart. The cysteine opens and the phenylalanine closes a CDR3 of 19 amino acids. The sequence is cut down to CDR3 DNA, 57 bases in frame from base 1. The material sequenced was CD4+ or CD8+ T cells sorted from blood, taken in a trial of the OX40 agonist ivuxolimab. The clonotype comes from an adult with an advanced solid tumor such as melanoma, head and neck, liver or kidney cancer. The rearranged chain carries TRBV7-4 and TRBJ2-7; TRBD1 is a possible D gene, resting on 6 matching bases. The CDR3 reads CASSLGRGQGGFRGYEQYF. At the DNA level, the sequence is TGTGCCAGCAGCTTAGGAAGAGGACAAGGGGGTTTTCGGGGCTACGAGCAGTACTTC.